A single sample is the source of the 12 T cell receptor beta chains below, sequenced in a study of CD8+CD57+ T cells in acquired aplastic anemia. TCR beta VDJ and CDR3 profiling used genomic DNA as template. TCRdb re-analysed the reads in MiXCR, keeping a single row per CDR3 protein. The sample contains a few hundred thousand distinct CDR3 sequences, roughly 68% of which appear only once. The sample taken for sequencing was sorted CD4+, CD8+, or CD8+CD57+ T cells (not recorded which) from PBMCs. The receptor set was obtained from a human donor in good health, serving as a control.

The chain couples TRBV9 to TRBJ1-2; no reliable D call. V shed 4 bases and J shed 8 bases, with 27 bases lying between them. CDR1 is SGDLS, CDR2 YYNGEE, per germline. This CDR3 has 17 residues. In DNA form, the CDR3 reads TGTGCCAGCAGCCCACACAGTAAGAATTCACCCCTCGGAGGCTACACCTTC. It yields the protein CASSPHSKNSPLGGYTF.

The chain links TRBV20-1 to TRBJ1-2; no definite D call. CDR1 and CDR2 from the germline V gene are DFQATT and SNEGSKA (reference sequence). This CDR3 has 13 residues. V gave up 5 bases and J gave up 9 bases, with 19 bases separating them. This chain's CDR3 is CSAVLGLYCCYTF. DNA of the CDR3: TGCAGTGCTGTCCTGGGCCTCTATTGCTGCTACACCTTC.

Concerning this clonotype itself: This likely comes from a read error, as the CDR3 has no conserved phenylalanine or tryptophan at its end. No DNA is shown, since the ends of the CDR3 on it are uncertain; the CDR3 is the one TCRdb lists. The chain recombines TRBV7-9 with TRBJ2-1; the DNA was not compared with TRBD2, the D call given in the table. The CDR3 is made up of 13 amino acids, end residues included. Germline CDR1 SEHNR, CDR2 FQNEAQ (reference sequence). CDR3: CASSRSCGGAQCC.

This clonotype was counted only a few times. J is TRBJ2-1 and V is TRBV7-9, with TRBD1 as a possible D gene (6 bases). Trimming cost V 6 bases and J 8 bases, with 8 bases left between them. Germline lookup yields CDR1 SEHNR and CDR2 FQNEAQ (reference sequence). The CDR3 length is 11 residues. The CDR3 spells CASRGGHEQFF. CDR3 nucleotide sequence: TGTGCCAGCAGAGGGGGACATGAGCAGTTCTTC.

This clonotype was observed a few times. V gene TRBV19 combines with J gene TRBJ1-5; 8 bases align to TRBD1. This CDR3 spans 12 amino acids. J was trimmed by 5 bases and V by 10 bases; bases with no gene match: 4. Per germline, CDR1 LNHDA and CDR2 SQIVND (reference sequence). The CDR3 protein is CATGQGYQPQHF. CDR3 in DNA: TGTGCCACAGGACAGGGATATCAGCCCCAGCATTTT.

The chain is built from TRBV6-1 and TRBJ2-1, with 9 bases matching TRBD1. Trimming removed 6 bases from V and 11 bases from J; junction bases left unmatched: 2. CDR1 and CDR2 from the germline V gene are MNHNS and SASEGT. There are 11 residues in the CDR3. CDR3 nucleotides: TGTGCCAGCAGCGACAGGGGGAAGCAGTTCTTC. It codes for CASSDRGKQFF.

The J gene is TRBJ2-3, the V gene TRBV4-2; D might be TRBD2 (7 bases). The germline CDR1 and CDR2 sequences are LGHNA and YNFKEQ. V lost 0 bases, J lost 1 base, and 17 bases lay in between. The CDR3 loop spans 18 amino acids. The CDR3 is CASSQDGVGGGGTDTQYF. CDR3 coding DNA: TGTGCCAGCAGCCAAGATGGGGTAGGAGGGGGGGGCACAGATACGCAGTATTTT.

A note on this clonotype: No conserved phenylalanine or tryptophan is present at the end of the CDR3, so a read error is the likely explanation. No DNA is shown, since the ends of the CDR3 on it are uncertain; the CDR3 is the one TCRdb lists. V gene TRBV19 combines with J gene TRBJ1-6. The germline V gene has CDR1 LNHDA and CDR2 SQIVND (reference sequence). The CDR3 contains 11 residues when both ends are counted. The CDR3 reads CASSMDRTARY.

This clonotype was detected ten times or more. The rearrangement joins TRBV2 to TRBJ1-1, with no clear D. Looked up from germline, CDR1 is SNHLY and CDR2 is FYNNEI. V was shortened by 7 bases and J by 1 base, with 19 bases between the two germline ends. The CDR3 runs to 16 residues. The CDR3 loop reads CASNRLRRVENTEAFF. CDR3 nucleotide sequence: TGTGCCAGCAATCGGTTACGGAGGGTCGAGAACACTGAAGCTTTCTTT.

In its sample, this clonotype was seen many times. The V and J genes are TRBV12-3 or TRBV12-4 and TRBJ2-5; D may be TRBD1 (5 bases). This CDR3 is 11 amino acids long. Trimming took 6 bases from V and 5 from J, leaving 7 bases between them. The CDR3 loop reads CASRQGETQYF. The CDR3 region has the DNA TGTGCCAGCAGGCAGGGCGAGACCCAGTACTTC.

As DNA, the CDR3 is TGTGCCAGCAGCTTAGACCAGGGGCGGTTCGCTGAGCTGTTTTTT. This sequence encodes CASSLDQGRFAELFF. The V call is TRBV11-2, the J call TRBJ2-1; D perhaps matches TRBD1 (6 bases). The DNA matches TRBJ2-2 better at its end, which makes the J call doubtful. CDR1 and CDR2 (germline): SGHAT, FQNNGV. The CDR3 runs 15 residues.

This clonotype was observed a single time. The chain has TRBV24-1 and TRBJ2-2; D gene uncertain. V lost 4 bases to trimming and J lost 0 bases, with 11 bases between them. The V gene's germline CDR1 is KGHDR and CDR2 SFDVKD. This CDR3 spans 16 amino acids. The CDR3 region has the DNA TGTGCCACCAGTGACGCGTCGGATGCGAACACCGGGGAGCTGTTTTTT. Its protein product is CATSDASDANTGELFF.